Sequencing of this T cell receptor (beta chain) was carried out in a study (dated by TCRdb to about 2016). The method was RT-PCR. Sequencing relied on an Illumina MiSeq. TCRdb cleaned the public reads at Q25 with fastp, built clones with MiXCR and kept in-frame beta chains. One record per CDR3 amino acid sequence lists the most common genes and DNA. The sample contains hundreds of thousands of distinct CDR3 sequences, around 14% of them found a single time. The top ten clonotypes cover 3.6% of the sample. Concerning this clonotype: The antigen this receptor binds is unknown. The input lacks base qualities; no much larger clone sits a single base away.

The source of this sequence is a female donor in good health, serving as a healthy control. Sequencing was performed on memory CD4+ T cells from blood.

In nucleotides, the sequence is TGCGCCAGCAGCCCGACTAGCGGGAGGCCGAATGAGCAGTTCTTC. Its protein product is CASSPTSGRPNEQFF. The rearranged segments are TRBV5-1 and TRBJ2-1; 13 central bases correspond to TRBD2. The germline V end is reduced by 4 bases and the J end by 7 bases; junction bases left unmatched: 5. CDR1 and CDR2 are drawn from the germline V gene: SGHRS, YFSETQ. Counted from cysteine to phenylalanine, this CDR3 has 15 amino acids. Only the CDR3 region is kept as DNA, spanning 45 bases read in frame from base 1.